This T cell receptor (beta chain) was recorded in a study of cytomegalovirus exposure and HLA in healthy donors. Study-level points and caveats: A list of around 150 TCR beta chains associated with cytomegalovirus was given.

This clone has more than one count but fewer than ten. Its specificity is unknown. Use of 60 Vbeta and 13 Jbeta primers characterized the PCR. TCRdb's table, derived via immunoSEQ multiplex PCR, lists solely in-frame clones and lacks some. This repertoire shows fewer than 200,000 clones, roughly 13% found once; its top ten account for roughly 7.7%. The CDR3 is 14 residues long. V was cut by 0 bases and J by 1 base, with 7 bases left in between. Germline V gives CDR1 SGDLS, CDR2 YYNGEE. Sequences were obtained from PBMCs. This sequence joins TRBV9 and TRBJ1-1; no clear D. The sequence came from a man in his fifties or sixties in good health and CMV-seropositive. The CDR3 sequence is CASSVGWRNTEAFF. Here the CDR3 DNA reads TGTGCCAGCAGCGTAGGTTGGAGGAACACTGAAGCTTTCTTT.